One TCR beta chain is described in this entry. These data come from a study of cytomegalovirus exposure and HLA in healthy donors. The study ran its PCR with 60 Vbeta and 13 Jbeta primers. Sequencing was performed with immunoSEQ multiplex PCR; in TCRdb, only in-frame clones are kept and a portion is missing. This sample yields roughly 100,000 clones, of which about 77% are seen a single time; about 5% belongs to the top ten. The length of the CDR3 is 13 residues. Looked up from germline, CDR1 is SGHVS and CDR2 is FNYEAQ. V lost 0 bases to trimming and J lost 8 bases, with 8 bases between them. This sequence joins TRBV7-6 and TRBJ2-1, with D possibly TRBD2 on 6 matching bases. This TCR derives from a woman between 40 and 50 years old in good health and CMV-seronegative. The material sequenced was PBMCs. The CDR3 is CASSLAPGDEQFF. The CDR3 DNA follows: TGTGCCAGCAGCTTAGCGCCGGGGGATGAGCAGTTCTTC.